Following are 29 T cell receptor beta chains from one sample sequenced in a study of cytomegalovirus exposure and HLA in healthy donors. The PCR used 60 Vbeta and 13 Jbeta primers. This table comes from immunoSEQ multiplex PCR, and its TCRdb copy is limited to in-frame clones, with some not included. The sample lists 200,000 to 250,000 clones, about 85% occurring once. Sample: PBMCs. All receptors come from a woman in her forties or fifties in good health and CMV-seropositive.

This clone was seen only once. The CDR3 spells CASSLYGAATNEKLFF. CDR3 bases: TGTGCCAGCAGCTTATACGGTGCTGCAACTAATGAAAAACTGTTTTTT. The chain has TRBV7-8 and TRBJ1-4; D not resolved. V was clipped by 2 bases and J by 0 bases, with 10 bases between them. The CDR3 length is 16 residues. Per germline, CDR1 SGHVS and CDR2 FQNEAQ. Filled out from reference TRBV7-8 and TRBJ1-4, the complete variable domain reads GAGVSQSPRYKVAKRGQDVALRCDPISGHVSLFWYQQALGQGPEFLTYFQNEAQLDKSGLPSDRFFAERPEGSVSTLKIQRTQQEDSAVYLCASSLYGAATNEKLFFGSGTQLSVL.

The chain combines TRBV18 with TRBJ1-6; D ambiguous. V lost 3 bases to trimming and J lost 9 bases, with 12 bases between them. In germline, CDR1 is KGHSH, CDR2 LQKENI. The CDR3 runs 14 residues. The CDR3 bases are TGTGCCAGCTCACCGCGGGAACGAAGTTCACCCCTCCACTTT. Its translation: CASSPRERSSPLHF.

The chain links TRBV7-2 to TRBJ2-1, with 8 bases that match TRBD1. With V trimmed by 2 bases and J by 10 bases, 10 bases remained unmatched. The CDR3 extends over 15 amino acids. The germline V gene encodes CDR1 SGHTA and CDR2 FQGNSA. Here the CDR3 reads CASSLQPGTGEEQFF. The DNA of the CDR3 is TGTGCCAGCAGCTTACAGCCTGGGACAGGTGAGGAGCAGTTCTTC.

The gene calls are TRBV13 and TRBJ2-7; 10 bases align to TRBD1. CDR1 PRHDT and CDR2 FYEKMQ come from the germline V gene (reference sequence). The length of the CDR3 is 16 residues. After removal of 2 bases from V and 6 bases from J, the junction contained 10 bases not matched to a gene. The CDR3 spells CASSLLRDRGPGEQYF. In nucleotides, the CDR3 is TGTGCCAGCAGCTTACTTAGGGACAGGGGCCCAGGCGAGCAGTACTTC.

The chain combines TRBV14 with TRBJ1-1; 7 nucleotides line up with TRBD1. Germline CDR1 SGHDN, CDR2 FVKESK. This CDR3 is built from 13 residues. The V gene end was trimmed by 0 bases and the J gene end by 13 bases; junction bases not matched to a gene: 8. This CDR3 is CASSQDWAGGHFF. The CDR3 DNA reads as TGTGCCAGCAGCCAAGACTGGGCAGGGGGTCATTTCTTT.

The chain recombines TRBV5-6 with TRBJ2-3; 16 bases map to TRBD2. This CDR3 comprises 18 residues. Per germline, CDR1 SGHDT and CDR2 YYEEEE. Germline trimming cut 4 bases from V and 6 bases from J; bases unmatched to any gene: 11. In DNA, the CDR3 is TGTGCCAGCAGCCTTACCGGGACTAGCGGGGGGGCCGGGGATACGCAGTATTTT. It yields the protein CASSLTGTSGGAGDTQYF.

In the case of this clone: The same CDR3 also results from other DNA sequences found in this sample. The J gene is TRBJ1-2, the V gene TRBV7-2; weak D call: TRBD1 (5 bases). This CDR3 region has 16 residues. V was cut by 4 bases and J by 4 bases, with 19 bases left in between. In germline, CDR1 is SGHTA, CDR2 FQGNSA. This CDR3 reads CASSSQWGGNIYGYTF. The CDR3 coding sequence is TGTGCCAGCAGCTCGCAATGGGGCGGGAATATCTATGGCTACACCTTC.

This chain joins TRBV15 and TRBJ2-1; 8 bases are a match to TRBD2. The junction had 8 bases not matched to a gene; V was cut back by 0 bases and J by 7 bases. Germline values: CDR1 LNHNV, CDR2 YYDKDF (reference sequence). CDR3 length: 16 amino acids. The CDR3 nucleotides are TGTGCCACCAGCAGAGATGGCGGGGGGCGTCGGAATGAGCAGTTCTTC. Its translation is CATSRDGGGRRNEQFF. Together with reference TRBV15 and TRBJ2-1, the CDR3 gives the full variable domain: DAMVIQNPRYQVTQFGKPVTLSCSQTLNHNVMYWYQQKSSQAPKLLFHYYDKDFNNEADTPDNFQSRRPNTSFCFLDIRSPGLGDTAMYLCATSRDGGGRRNEQFFGPGTRLTVL.

A note on this clone: At one boundary the junction diverges from the germline segment, which might be a read error. The chain joins TRBV28 to TRBJ2-2; D is possibly TRBD2 (5 bases). The CDR3 covers 20 residues. CDR1 and CDR2 (germline): MDHEN, SYDVKM. The CDR3 nucleotides are TGTGCCGGCAGTTTAATCGGCGGGCCCGGTCCCACCTATCGTACCGGGGAGCTGTTTTTT. This sequence encodes CAGSLIGGPGPTYRTGELFF.

V and J are TRBV27 and TRBJ2-7, with D possibly being TRBD1 (5 bases). The ends were cut back, 1 base at V and 11 bases at J, with 15 bases in the middle. The V gene's germline CDR1 is MNHEY and CDR2 SMNVEV (reference sequence). This CDR3 is built from 13 residues. In DNA form, the CDR3 reads TGTGCCAGCAGTTTATTTGTGCCAGGGCTCGAGTACTTC. Amino acids: CASSLFVPGLEYF.

This clone was detected only a few times. This chain connects TRBV5-1 to TRBJ1-1, with TRBD1 as a possible D gene (6 bases). The V end was cut by 5 bases, the J end by 7 bases, with 9 bases between. The CDR3 contains 11 residues. Germline CDR1 SGHRS, CDR2 YFSETQ. CDR3 in DNA: TGCGCCAGCAGGTCAGGGGATGAAGCTTTCTTT. This codes for CASRSGDEAFF.

This chain uses TRBV18 with TRBJ2-5; TRBD1 matches 9 bases. Losses at the gene ends were 4 bases for V and 4 bases for J; bases not matched to a gene: 10. The germline gives CDR1 KGHSH, CDR2 LQKENI. The CDR3 has 16 residues. DNA for the CDR3: TGTGCCAGCTCACTGGGACAGGGCCGATTCCGAGAGACCCAGTACTTC. The encoded protein is CASSLGQGRFRETQYF.

The chain has TRBV6-5 and TRBJ2-7, with D perhaps TRBD1 (5 bases). CDR1 is MNHEY and CDR2 is SVGAGI in the germline V gene. The CDR3 runs 15 residues. V lost 5 bases to trimming and J lost 0 bases, with 14 bases between them. The CDR3 region has the DNA TGTGCCAGCAGTAACAGGAACCCGAGCTCCTACGAGCAGTACTTC. Translated, it gives CASSNRNPSSYEQYF.

This clone has only a few counts. This chain links TRBV6-4 with TRBJ2-1, with 8 bases fitting TRBD2. The CDR3 has 16 residues. Germline V gives CDR1 MRHNA, CDR2 SNTAGT. Trimming at V came to 3 bases and at J to 3 bases, leaving 7 bases not matched to a gene. The CDR3 bases are TGTGCCAGCAGTGAAGCCGGGGGGGCCGACTACAATGAGCAGTTCTTC. The encoded protein is CASSEAGGADYNEQFF.

The chain's CDR3 is CASRRGEAGETQYF. CDR3 DNA: TGTGCCAGCAGGCGAGGGGAGGCAGGGGAGACCCAGTACTTC. The rearrangement joins TRBV6-1 to TRBJ2-5, with D possibly matching TRBD2 (6 bases). Looked up from germline, CDR1 is MNHNS and CDR2 is SASEGT. The germline V and J ends were trimmed by 6 bases and 5 bases, with 16 bases remaining between them. This CDR3 has 14 amino acids.

The CDR3 bases are TGTGCCAGCAGTGAAACCGGCCGGGAGACATCGATAGGAGTGGAGACCCAGTACTTC. It specifies CASSETGRETSIGVETQYF. The genes are TRBV6-1 and TRBJ2-5; perhaps TRBD2 as D (6 bases). V shed 2 bases and J shed 5 bases, with 27 bases lying between them. The CDR3 is 19 amino acids. The V gene's germline CDR1 is MNHNS and CDR2 SASEGT.

J is TRBJ2-1 and V is TRBV5-4; the match to TRBD2 covers 10 bases. The length of the CDR3 is 15 residues. The V segment lost 2 bases and the J segment 7 bases; nucleotides outside the gene matches: 6. Germline values: CDR1 SGHNT, CDR2 YYREEE (reference sequence). The CDR3 region has the DNA TGTGCCAGCAGCTTCCTAGCGGGGGCCAATAATGAGCAGTTCTTC. It is translated as CASSFLAGANNEQFF.

This chain uses TRBV5-5 with TRBJ2-3; TRBD1 matches at 10 bases. J lost 4 bases, V lost 3 bases, and 2 bases had no gene match. Germline CDR1 reads SGHKS; CDR2 reads YYEKEE (reference sequence). The CDR3 length is 14 residues. DNA for the CDR3: TGTGCCAGCAGCTCTGGACAGGGGGCAGATACGCAGTATTTT. This codes for CASSSGQGADTQYF.

V and J are TRBV2 and TRBJ2-2, with 11 bases that match TRBD2. Germline V gives CDR1 SNHLY, CDR2 FYNNEI. This CDR3 contains 16 residues. Trimming took 6 bases from V and 4 from J; bases not matched to a gene: 7. CDR3 nucleotides: TGTGCCAGCAGGGTGTTAGCGGGGGGGCCCACCGGGGAGCTGTTTTTT. It specifies CASRVLAGGPTGELFF.

V and J are TRBV4-3 and TRBJ2-5; 14 bases fit TRBD2. Germline CDR1 reads LGHNA; CDR2 reads YSLEER. The CDR3 spans 18 residues. The ends lost 1 base at V and 5 bases at J; junction bases unmatched: 9. The CDR3 reads CASSQGTSGGHPGETQYF. CDR3 coding DNA: TGCGCCAGCAGCCAAGGGACTAGCGGGGGGCATCCGGGGGAGACCCAGTACTTC.

The chain couples TRBV19 to TRBJ2-6; 9 nucleotides agree with TRBD2. Germline V gives CDR1 LNHDA, CDR2 SQIVND (reference sequence). V shed 5 bases and J 4 bases; nucleotides not matched to a gene: 9. CDR3 length: 17 residues. The CDR3 reads CASSPGLAGSGANVLTF. Here the CDR3 DNA reads TGTGCCAGTAGTCCGGGACTAGCCGGGTCCGGGGCCAACGTCCTGACTTTC.

This clone occurred a few times. The chain recombines TRBV28 with TRBJ1-1; 8 bases agree with TRBD1. The CDR3 extends over 15 amino acids. From germline, CDR1 is MDHEN and CDR2 SYDVKM. The J segment lost 0 bases and the V segment lost 6 bases, leaving 6 bases of the junction unmatched. CDR3 sequence (DNA): TGTGCCAGCAGACAGGGGGGTGGCATGAACACTGAAGCTTTCTTT. Amino acids: CASRQGGGMNTEAFF.

The chain employs TRBV5-1 and TRBJ2-3; 8 nucleotides agree with TRBD2. The CDR3 covers 14 residues. The V gene's germline CDR1 is SGHRS and CDR2 YFSETQ. V lost 6 bases to trimming and J lost 5 bases; unmatched junction nucleotides: 8. The CDR3 loop reads CASKAGAVVDTQYF. In nucleotides, the CDR3 is TGCGCCAGCAAAGCGGGGGCAGTCGTAGATACGCAGTATTTT.

This sequence joins TRBV5-1 and TRBJ1-4, with 7 positions matching TRBD1. Trimming at V came to 2 bases and at J to 9 bases, leaving 1 base not matched to a gene. From germline, CDR1 is SGHRS and CDR2 YFSETQ. There are 12 residues in the CDR3. Written as DNA, the CDR3 is TGCGCCAGCAGCTTAGGGGGCCAAAAACTGTTTTTT. This gives the protein CASSLGGQKLFF.

The chain has TRBV4-3 and TRBJ2-2; 10 positions match TRBD1. CDR1 LGHNA and CDR2 YSLEER come from the germline V gene. The CDR3 has 18 amino acids. Trimming took 1 base from V and 1 from J; bases not matched to a gene: 6. The chain's CDR3 is CASSQGWGQGRNTGELFF. CDR3 nucleotides: TGCGCCAGCAGCCAAGGCTGGGGACAGGGGCGGAACACCGGGGAGCTGTTTTTT.

The chain uses TRBV5-1 and TRBJ1-2; D gene uncertain. CDR3 length: 12 amino acids. Trimming removed 3 bases from V and 3 bases from J, with 6 bases in between. The germline CDR1 and CDR2 sequences are SGHRS and YFSETQ. CDR3 coding DNA: TGCGCCAGCAGCTCGGGTGACTATGGCTACACCTTC. Its translation is CASSSGDYGYTF. Filled out from reference TRBV5-1 and TRBJ1-2, the complete variable domain reads KAGVTQTPRYLIKTRGQQVTLSCSPISGHRSVSWYQQTPGQGLQFLFEYFSETQRNKGNFPGRFSGRQFSNSRSEMNVSTLELGDSALYLCASSSGDYGYTFGSGTRLTVV.

The rearrangement uses TRBV19 and TRBJ2-6; 8 bases align to TRBD1. The V gene end was trimmed by 8 bases and the J gene end by 0 bases; junction bases not matched to a gene: 12. The germline gives CDR1 LNHDA, CDR2 SQIVND (reference sequence). CDR3 length: 18 amino acids. In DNA form, the CDR3 reads TGTGCCAGTGACCGCGGGACAGGTCTTTCCTCTGGGGCCAACGTCCTGACTTTC. This codes for CASDRGTGLSSGANVLTF.

The table lists this clone with a few counts. The chain recombines TRBV4-2 with TRBJ2-3; 10 bases are shared with TRBD2. V lost 1 base and J lost 3; bases outside the gene matches: 1. From germline, CDR1 is LGHNA and CDR2 YNFKEQ. The CDR3 has 15 residues. The CDR3 DNA reads as TGTGCCAGCAGCCAAGTACTAGCGGGGACAGATACGCAGTATTTT. As protein: CASSQVLAGTDTQYF.

This rearrangement joins TRBV6-5 to TRBJ1-2; the match to TRBD1 covers 8 bases. CDR1 is MNHEY, CDR2 SVGAGI, per germline. This CDR3 region has 14 residues. Trimming at V came to 6 bases and at J to 4 bases, leaving 7 bases not matched to a gene. The CDR3 region is CASSKGQAFYGYTF. As DNA, the CDR3 is TGTGCCAGCAGCAAGGGACAGGCTTTCTATGGCTACACCTTC.